This TCR beta chain came from a study of CD8+ T cells in alopecia areata. It was cDNA, reverse transcribed from extracted RNA, that served as the sequencing template. The data were produced by immunoSEQ multiplex PCR, yet TCRdb's version contains in-frame clones alone and is incomplete. The table has 200,000 to 250,000 clones, around 65% seen once. Treatment here: oral pan-JAK inhibitor, 5-10 mg twice daily. From alopecia areata patients, lesional scalp punch biopsies and peripheral blood were collected. Losses at the gene ends were 2 bases for V and 7 bases for J; bases not matched to a gene: 4. The CDR3 sequence is 13 residues long. The V gene's germline CDR1 is GTSNPN and CDR2 SVGIG (reference sequence).

The rearrangement uses TRBV30 and TRBJ2-2; 7 bases agree with TRBD1. This TCR was sampled from a human donor with alopecia areata. This sample comprised CD4+ T cells sorted from blood, obtained at week 4, from a patient treated with tofacitinib. The CDR3 is CAWSPDRVGELFF. In DNA form, the CDR3 reads TGTGCCTGGAGTCCTGACAGGGTCGGGGAGCTGTTTTTT.